This T cell receptor (beta chain) was sequenced during a study of technical replicates of blood from a few donors. CDR1 and CDR2 from the germline V gene are MGHDK and SYGVNS. This CDR3 comprises 15 residues. V was cut by 2 bases and J by 3 bases, with 11 bases left in between. Repertoires were generated with immunoSEQ multiplex PCR, while TCRdb's copy carries only in-frame clones and drops some. This table has more than 10,000 clones, about 94% appearing once. The chain links TRBV25-1 to TRBJ2-1; D is perhaps TRBD2 (6 bases). The receptor was isolated from a human donor in good health. The sample was PBMCs. The CDR3 sequence: CASSEPGSLYNEQFF. As DNA, the CDR3 is TGTGCCAGCAGTGAACCCGGGAGTCTCTACAATGAGCAGTTCTTC.